A selection of T cell receptor beta chains follows, all from one sample in a study of blood T cell repertoires in COVID-19. The data were produced by immunoSEQ multiplex PCR, yet TCRdb's version contains in-frame clones alone and is incomplete. The sample holds under 300,000 clones; 85% are singletons and the top ten take 10% to 15%. The sequenced material came from peripheral blood. Receptor source: a human donor in a cohort sampled during active COVID-19. The CDR3 runs from the conserved cysteine through the conserved F or W. D genes are given only for firm matches. A row's size may be missing; if present it is once, few, many or a size class.

V gene	J gene	D gene	clone size	CDR3 DNA	CDR3 protein
TRBV18	TRBJ1-1	.	.	TGTGCCAGCTCCCTCGACAGTGAAGCTTTCTTT	CASSLDSEAFF
TRBV28	TRBJ2-1	TRBD2	.	TGTGCCAGTTCCTCCTCGGGGACTAGGAGCCACAATGAGCAGTTCTTC	CASSSSGTRSHNEQFF
TRBV5-1	TRBJ2-1	.	.	TGCGCCAGCAGCTTGGAGGTGCGGGCTGAGCAGTTCTTC	CASSLEVRAEQFF
TRBV18	TRBJ2-1	.	.	TGTGCCAGCTCACCACTCAGCGGTGGGGTGTCGGGCTCCAATGAGCAGTTCTTC	CASSPLSGGVSGSNEQFF
TRBV24-1	TRBJ2-3	.	.	TGTGCCACCAGTGATCCTCGCAGGGCGGCAGATACGCAGTATTTT	CATSDPRRAADTQYF
TRBV28	TRBJ1-2	.	.	TGTGCCAGCAGTCGACAGGAATATGGCTACACCTTC	CASSRQEYGYTF
TRBV10-3	TRBJ2-3	TRBD2	.	TGTGCCATCAGTGACCCGGGACTAGGTCAGAATACGCAGTATTTT	CAISDPGLGQNTQYF
TRBV15	TRBJ2-7	TRBD2	.	TGTGCCACCAGCGCAGCGGGAGGGTCCTACGAGCAGTACTTC	CATSAAGGSYEQYF
TRBV27	TRBJ1-2	.	.	TGTGCCAGCAGTTCCCAAGGAGGTCCCTATGGCTACACCTTC	CASSSQGGPYGYTF
TRBV2	TRBJ2-7	.	.	TGTGCCAGCGTACCGGGAACATCCTACGAGCAGTACTTC	CASVPGTSYEQYF
TRBV18	TRBJ2-2	TRBD2	.	TGTGCCAGCTCTTACGGGAGGCCGAACACCGGGGAGCTGTTTTTT	CASSYGRPNTGELFF
TRBV6-6	TRBJ1-6	TRBD1	.	TGTGCCAGCAGTTACTCACAGGGGGCGGGTTCACCCCTCCACTTT	CASSYSQGAGSPLHF
TRBV19	TRBJ2-7	.	few	TGTGCCAGTAGTATAGCTCGGACTTGGTACTTC	CASSIARTWYF
TRBV27	TRBJ2-5	.	.	TGTGCCAGCAGTGGGCGTGAGGGAGAGACCCAGTACTTC	CASSGREGETQYF
TRBV3-1/TRBV3-2	TRBJ1-6	TRBD1	.	TGTGCCAGCAGCCAAGACCCGACAGGGAATTCACCCCTCCACTTT	CASSQDPTGNSPLHF